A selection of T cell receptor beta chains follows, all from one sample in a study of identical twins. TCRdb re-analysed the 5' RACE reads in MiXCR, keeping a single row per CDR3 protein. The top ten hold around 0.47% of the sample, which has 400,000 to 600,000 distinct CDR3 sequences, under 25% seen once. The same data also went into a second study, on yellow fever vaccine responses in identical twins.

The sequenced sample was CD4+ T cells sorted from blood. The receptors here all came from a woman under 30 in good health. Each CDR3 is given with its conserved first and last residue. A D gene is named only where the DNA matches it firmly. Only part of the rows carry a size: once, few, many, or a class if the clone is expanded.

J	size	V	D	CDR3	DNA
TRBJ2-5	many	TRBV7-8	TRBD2	CASSLDGLGETQYF	TGTGCCAGCAGCTTAGACGGACTAGGGGAGACCCAGTACTTC
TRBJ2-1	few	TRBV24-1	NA	CATSDPRTTPSYNEQFF	TGTGCCACCAGTGATCCCCGGACTACGCCCTCCTACAATGAGCAGTTCTTC
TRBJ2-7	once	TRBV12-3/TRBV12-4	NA	CASSLGTRSRTYEQYF	TGTGCCAGCAGTTTAGGGACTCGCTCGAGAACCTACGAGCAGTACTTC
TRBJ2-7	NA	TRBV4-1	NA	CASSHLYDRTSYEQYF	TGCGCCAGCAGCCATCTTTACGACAGGACGTCCTACGAGCAGTACTTC
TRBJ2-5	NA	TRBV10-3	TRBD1	CAISAFSGQKETQYF	TGTGCCATCAGTGCTTTTTCGGGACAGAAAGAGACCCAGTACTTC
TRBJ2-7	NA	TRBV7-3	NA	CASSPRKEQYF	TGTGCCAGCAGCCCCCGTAAAGAGCAGTACTTC
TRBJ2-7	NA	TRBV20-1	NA	CSATPATSSYEQYF	TGCAGTGCTACCCCCGCGACTAGCTCCTACGAGCAGTACTTC
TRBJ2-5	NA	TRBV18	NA	CASSPWAGAQETQYF	TGTGCCAGCTCACCATGGGCAGGGGCACAAGAGACCCAGTACTTC
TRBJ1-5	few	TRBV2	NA	CASSEWILNQPQHF	TGTGCCAGCAGTGAATGGATACTCAATCAGCCCCAGCATTTT
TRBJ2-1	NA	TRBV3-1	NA	CASSQDLGIGYNEQFF	TGTGCCAGCAGCCAAGATCTAGGGATTGGCTACAATGAGCAGTTCTTC
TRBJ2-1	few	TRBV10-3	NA	CAIRGGGRYEQFF	TGTGCCATCAGAGGGGGAGGGCGTTATGAGCAGTTCTTC
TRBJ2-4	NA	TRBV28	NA	CASSLWGAGKNIQYF	TGTGCCAGCAGTTTGTGGGGGGCTGGCAAAAACATTCAGTACTTC
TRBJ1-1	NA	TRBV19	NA	CASSIVRQARGTEAFF	TGTGCCAGTAGTATAGTCCGACAGGCTAGAGGCACTGAAGCTTTCTTT
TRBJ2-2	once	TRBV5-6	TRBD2	CASSPASGGNTGELFF	TGTGCCAGCAGCCCCGCTAGCGGGGGAAACACCGGGGAGCTGTTTTTT
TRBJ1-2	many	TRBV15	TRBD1	CATSVSGTAGYGYTF	TGTGCCACCAGCGTATCCGGGACAGCTGGCTATGGCTACACCTTC
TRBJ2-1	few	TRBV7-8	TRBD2	CASSSTPGLAGGNNEQFF	TGTGCCAGCAGCTCTACTCCGGGACTAGCGGGGGGCAACAATGAGCAGTTCTTC
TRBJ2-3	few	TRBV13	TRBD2	CASSPRLSGQDTQYF	TGTGCCAGCAGCCCGAGGCTTAGCGGGCAAGATACGCAGTATTTT
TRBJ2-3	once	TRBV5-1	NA	CASSPDYPDTDTQYF	TGCGCCAGCAGCCCGGACTACCCGGACACAGATACGCAGTATTTT
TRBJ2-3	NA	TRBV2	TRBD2	CASSFRTSGRAGSTDTQYF	TGTGCCAGCAGTTTTAGGACTAGCGGGAGGGCCGGGAGCACAGATACGCAGTATTTT
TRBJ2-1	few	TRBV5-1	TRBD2	CASHPSGSWNEQFF	TGCGCCAGCCATCCAAGCGGGAGTTGGAATGAGCAGTTCTTC
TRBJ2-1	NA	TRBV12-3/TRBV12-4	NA	CASRSPDEQFF	TGTGCCAGCCGCTCCCCCGATGAGCAGTTCTTC
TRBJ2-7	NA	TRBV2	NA	CASSEAGRGNEQYF	TGTGCCAGCAGTGAAGCTGGGCGGGGCAACGAGCAGTACTTC
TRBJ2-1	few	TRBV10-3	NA	CAISETNFGQSYNEQFF	TGTGCCATCAGTGAGACGAATTTCGGACAGTCCTACAATGAGCAGTTCTTC
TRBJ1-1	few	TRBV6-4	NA	CASSQQGGGTEAFF	TGTGCCAGCAGCCAACAGGGAGGAGGCACTGAAGCTTTCTTT
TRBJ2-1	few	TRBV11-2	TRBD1	CASSPLLYRDRWNEQFF	TGTGCCAGCAGCCCCCTTCTTTATCGGGACAGGTGGAATGAGCAGTTCTTC
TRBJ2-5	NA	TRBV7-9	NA	CASSGSNMYQETQYF	TGTGCCAGCAGCGGAAGCAATATGTACCAAGAGACCCAGTACTTC
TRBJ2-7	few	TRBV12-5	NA	CASGRTYEQYF	TGTGCTAGTGGTCGAACCTACGAGCAGTACTTC
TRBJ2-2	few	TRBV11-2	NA	CASSLIANTGELFF	TGTGCCAGCAGCTTAATCGCGAACACCGGGGAGCTGTTTTTT
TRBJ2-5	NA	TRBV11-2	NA	CASSLGGAIETQYF	TGTGCCAGCAGCTTAGGGGGGGCTATAGAGACCCAGTACTTC
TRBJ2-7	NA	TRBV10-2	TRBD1	CASSESVGQGAEQYF	TGCGCCAGCAGTGAGTCGGTGGGACAGGGGGCCGAGCAGTACTTC
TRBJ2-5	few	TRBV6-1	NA	CASSETKETQYF	TGTGCCAGCAGTGAAACCAAAGAGACCCAGTACTTC
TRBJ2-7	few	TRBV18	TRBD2	CASSLGLAGEGEQYF	TGTGCCAGCTCACTGGGACTAGCGGGAGAAGGCGAGCAGTACTTC
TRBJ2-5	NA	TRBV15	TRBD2	CATSVPGLAGRETQYF	TGTGCCACCAGCGTTCCGGGACTAGCGGGGCGGGAGACCCAGTACTTC
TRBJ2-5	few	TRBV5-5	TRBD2	CASSRNRLAGGQETQYF	TGTGCCAGCAGCCGGAACCGACTAGCGGGAGGACAAGAGACCCAGTACTTC
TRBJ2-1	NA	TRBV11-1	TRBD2	CASSLGLAGEHEQFF	TGTGCCAGCAGCTTGGGACTAGCGGGTGAGCATGAGCAGTTCTTC
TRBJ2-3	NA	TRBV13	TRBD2	CASSLVSRRERGDTQYF	TGTGCCAGCAGCTTAGTTTCTCGGCGGGAGCGTGGAGATACGCAGTATTTT
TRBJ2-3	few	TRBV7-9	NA	CASSFLGTRRPDTQYF	TGTGCCAGCAGCTTCTTGGGAACCCGGAGGCCCGATACGCAGTATTTT
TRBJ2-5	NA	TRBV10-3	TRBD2	CAISDQREGETQYF	TGTGCCATCAGTGACCAGCGGGAAGGGGAGACCCAGTACTTC
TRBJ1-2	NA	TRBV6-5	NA	CASSYSWGKDGYTF	TGTGCCAGCAGTTACTCGTGGGGGAAGGATGGCTACACCTTC